The rows below give T cell receptor beta chains drawn from one sample of a study of T-cell reconstitution after alpha-beta-depleted transplantation in children. MiXCR, applied by TCRdb to the PCR reads, yields one record per CDR3 protein. This table holds about 540,000 distinct CDR3 sequences, 15% to 20% found once. Sequences were derived from PBMCs from the stem cell graft donor, sampled from the stem cell graft. These receptors all come from a human donor who donated a stem cell graft to a child with acute lymphoblastic leukemia. Each CDR3 is given with its conserved first and last residue. D genes are given only for firm matches. Some rows have no size entry. The others give once, few or many, or a class for an expanded clone.

V gene	J gene	clone size	D gene	CDR3 protein	CDR3 DNA
TRBV3-1	TRBJ2-1	few	TRBD2	CASSQDLTSGRGEKYNEQFF	TGTGCCAGCAGCCAAGATTTGACTAGCGGGAGGGGAGAGAAATACAATGAGCAGTTCTTC
TRBV7-9	TRBJ2-1	few	-	CASSLPLGDEQFF	TGTGCCAGCAGCCTCCCCCTGGGTGATGAGCAGTTCTTC
TRBV5-1	TRBJ1-2	-	-	CASSLEITASYGYTF	TGCGCCAGCAGCTTGGAAATCACGGCCAGCTATGGCTACACCTTC
TRBV6-1	TRBJ2-1	-	TRBD2	CASSFGLAGDTYNEQFF	TGTGCCAGCAGCTTCGGACTAGCGGGAGACACCTACAATGAGCAGTTCTTC
TRBV14	TRBJ1-6	few	-	CASSQLWGTRKNSPLHF	TGTGCCAGCAGCCAGCTATGGGGGACGCGGAAGAATTCACCCCTCCACTTT
TRBV30	TRBJ1-4	-	TRBD1	CAWSPSRTGFNEKLFF	TGTGCCTGGAGTCCAAGCCGGACAGGGTTTAATGAAAAACTGTTTTTT
TRBV12-3/TRBV12-4	TRBJ2-7	-	TRBD2	CASSWGLARGQYF	TGTGCCAGCAGTTGGGGACTAGCTAGGGGGCAGTACTTC
TRBV7-8	TRBJ2-7	few	TRBD2	CASSLGASGASYEQYF	TGTGCCAGCAGCTTAGGGGCTAGCGGGGCGTCCTACGAGCAGTACTTC
TRBV27	TRBJ2-3	-	-	CASSGGREGADTQYF	TGTGCCAGCAGTGGGGGCCGGGAGGGGGCGGATACGCAGTATTTT
TRBV5-1	TRBJ2-2	few	TRBD1	CASSFHPGQGTAGELFF	TGCGCCAGCAGCTTCCACCCGGGACAGGGGACGGCCGGGGAGCTGTTTTTT
TRBV29-1	TRBJ2-7	-	-	CSVVSNWRDSRYEQYF	TGCAGCGTTGTCTCGAATTGGCGGGACAGCAGATACGAGCAGTACTTC
TRBV9	TRBJ2-7	few	TRBD2	CASSAQGLAGEIDEQYF	TGTGCCAGCAGCGCCCAAGGACTAGCGGGAGAAATCGACGAGCAGTACTTC
TRBV20-1	TRBJ1-5	-	-	CSARNGGGNQPQHF	TGCAGTGCTAGAAACGGGGGCGGCAATCAGCCCCAGCATTTT
TRBV27	TRBJ2-7	many	-	CASSSGVIIYEQYF	TGTGCCAGCAGTTCGGGGGTTATTATCTACGAGCAGTACTTC
TRBV5-1	TRBJ1-1	few	TRBD1	CASSPYRGPNTEAFF	TGCGCCAGCAGCCCCTACAGGGGGCCGAACACTGAAGCTTTCTTT
TRBV7-2	TRBJ2-1	-	TRBD2	CASERQTSGSYNEQFF	TGTGCCAGCGAGCGTCAAACTAGCGGATCCTACAATGAGCAGTTCTTC
TRBV7-2	TRBJ2-1	few	TRBD1	CASSLAPGQGGHGAYNEQFF	TGTGCCAGCAGCTTAGCGCCGGGACAGGGGGGACATGGAGCCTACAATGAGCAGTTCTTC
TRBV12-3/TRBV12-4	TRBJ2-1	-	-	CASSQTGTSQFF	TGTGCCAGCAGTCAAACCGGGACATCCCAGTTCTTC
TRBV5-1	TRBJ2-7	few	TRBD2	CASTAIAGGPGEQYF	TGCGCCAGCACGGCCATAGCGGGAGGGCCCGGAGAGCAGTACTTC
TRBV7-9	TRBJ2-1	-	TRBD2	CASSLPGLAGGYNEQFF	TGTGCCAGCAGCTTACCCGGACTAGCGGGAGGTTACAATGAGCAGTTCTTC
TRBV10-3	TRBJ2-5	-	-	CAINDRGEQETQYF	TGTGCCATCAACGACAGAGGCGAACAAGAGACCCAGTACTTC
TRBV7-8	TRBJ2-3	-	TRBD2	CASSSLAHSTDTQYF	TGTGCCAGCAGCTCACTAGCGCATAGCACAGATACGCAGTATTTT
TRBV9	TRBJ2-2	few	TRBD1	CASSFPGTDTGELFF	TGTGCCAGCAGCTTTCCCGGGACAGACACCGGGGAGCTGTTTTTT
TRBV6-6	TRBJ1-1	few	-	CASSNPGNTEAFF	TGTGCCAGCAGTAACCCAGGGAACACTGAAGCTTTCTTT
TRBV6-6	TRBJ2-7	few	TRBD1	CASSQDRGVEQYF	TGTGCCAGCAGCCAGGACAGGGGGGTCGAGCAGTACTTC
TRBV10-3	TRBJ1-2	-	-	CAISEPNYGYTF	TGTGCCATCAGTGAACCTAACTATGGCTACACCTTC
TRBV7-2	TRBJ1-2	-	TRBD1	CASSAGTGKVGYTF	TGTGCCAGCAGCGCGGGGACAGGGAAGGTCGGCTACACCTTC
TRBV7-6	TRBJ2-1	-	-	CASSLGRGRGGEQFF	TGTGCCAGCAGCTTGGGGCGGGGGAGAGGGGGTGAGCAGTTCTTC
TRBV4-1	TRBJ2-3	few	-	CASSEGPSTDTQYF	TGCGCCAGCAGCGAGGGACCCAGCACAGATACGCAGTATTTT
TRBV5-6	TRBJ2-1	-	TRBD2	CASSLGLANYNEQFF	TGTGCCAGCAGCTTGGGACTAGCGAATTACAATGAGCAGTTCTTC
TRBV12-3/TRBV12-4	TRBJ2-7	-	-	CASSPGGHYEQYF	TGTGCCAGCAGTCCCGGGGGACACTACGAGCAGTACTTC
TRBV29-1	TRBJ2-3	few	TRBD2	CSVAPPLAGGPVDTQYF	TGCAGCGTCGCCCCCCCTTTAGCGGGAGGGCCTGTAGATACGCAGTATTTT
TRBV20-1	TRBJ1-3	-	TRBD1	CSARDWGQGKTIYF	TGCAGTGCTAGAGATTGGGGACAGGGGAAGACCATATATTTT
TRBV10-3	TRBJ2-7	-	TRBD1	CAISEGQGVGEQYF	TGTGCCATCAGTGAGGGGCAGGGGGTCGGCGAGCAGTACTTC
TRBV9	TRBJ2-1	-	-	CASSALMTQTYNEQFF	TGTGCCAGCAGCGCCCTAATGACTCAAACCTACAATGAGCAGTTCTTC
TRBV10-3	TRBJ1-1	many	-	CAISESGSSVRNTEAFF	TGTGCCATCAGTGAGTCTGGAAGTAGCGTGCGAAACACTGAAGCTTTCTTT
TRBV29-1	TRBJ1-3	-	-	CSVEVDGQGTGNTIYF	TGCAGCGTTGAAGTCGATGGGCAGGGGACTGGAAACACCATATATTTT
TRBV29-1	TRBJ2-7	few	-	CSVASPGGSYEQYF	TGCAGCGTTGCCTCGCCCGGGGGCTCCTACGAGCAGTACTTC
TRBV7-6	TRBJ2-6	-	-	CASASGSGANVLTF	TGTGCCAGCGCCTCCGGCTCTGGGGCCAACGTCCTGACTTTC
TRBV10-3	TRBJ2-1	-	-	CAISEEGGLTNEQFF	TGTGCCATCAGTGAGGAAGGTGGACTGACAAATGAGCAGTTCTTC
TRBV20-1	TRBJ2-2	-	TRBD2	CSARDQALAGGYTGELFF	TGCAGTGCTAGAGATCAGGCACTAGCGGGAGGGTACACCGGGGAGCTGTTTTTT